A selection of T cell receptor beta chains follows, all from one sample in a study of T cell responses to AZD1222 COVID-19 vaccine. Data came from immunoSEQ multiplex PCR; TCRdb stores just in-frame clones and leaves some out. The repertoire holds 84,000 or so clones, with 88% as singletons. Material: peripheral blood, obtained on day 0 of AZD1222 vaccination. These receptors were obtained from an adult in good health. Both conserved end residues are part of each CDR3. Fields, in order: J gene, V gene, CDR3 protein.

j_call: TRBJ2-1
v_call: TRBV10-3
cdr3_aa: CAIGRSGHQDEQFF

j_call: TRBJ1-5
v_call: TRBV6-6
cdr3_aa: CASSPPGGNNQPQHF

j_call: TRBJ2-7
v_call: TRBV12-5
cdr3_aa: CASGLKREWNF

j_call: TRBJ1-3
v_call: TRBV6-5
cdr3_aa: CASRTDTESGNTIYF

j_call: TRBJ1-5
v_call: TRBV15
cdr3_aa: CATSRAGLYQPQHF

j_call: TRBJ1-3
v_call: TRBV9
cdr3_aa: CASSDDPGSSGNTIYF

j_call: TRBJ2-5
v_call: TRBV18
cdr3_aa: CASSPVIGTGLTETQYF

j_call: TRBJ2-5
v_call: TRBV5-1
cdr3_aa: CASSLHQETQYF

j_call: TRBJ2-7
v_call: TRBV9
cdr3_aa: CASSVVGGSYEQYF

j_call: TRBJ2-1
v_call: TRBV7-2
cdr3_aa: CASSLALSPVEQFF

j_call: TRBJ1-2
v_call: TRBV27
cdr3_aa: CASTSSVGEVNYGYTF

j_call: TRBJ1-1
v_call: TRBV30
cdr3_aa: CAWSAHRGRGTEAFF

j_call: TRBJ2-1
v_call: TRBV7-2
cdr3_aa: CASSLQAPGSYNEQFF

j_call: TRBJ1-6
v_call: TRBV5-6
cdr3_aa: CASSLNLASTLHF

j_call: TRBJ2-7
v_call: TRBV18
cdr3_aa: CASSPERRYEQYF

j_call: TRBJ2-1
v_call: TRBV7-8
cdr3_aa: CASSAGVFNEQFF

j_call: TRBJ1-5
v_call: TRBV24-1
cdr3_aa: CATSDRDTRQPQHF

j_call: TRBJ2-2
v_call: TRBV27
cdr3_aa: CASSPRGPNTGELFF

j_call: TRBJ2-1
v_call: TRBV5-4
cdr3_aa: CASSSDRGRNEQFF

j_call: TRBJ2-6
v_call: TRBV4-2
cdr3_aa: CASSQVTSGIGTGANVLTF

j_call: TRBJ2-5
v_call: TRBV3-1/TRBV3-2
cdr3_aa: CASSQGGLVGRWAQYF

j_call: TRBJ1-2
v_call: TRBV2
cdr3_aa: CASSGDNYGYTF

j_call: TRBJ1-2
v_call: TRBV4-1
cdr3_aa: CASSQERGNYGYTF

j_call: TRBJ1-5
v_call: TRBV29-1
cdr3_aa: CSVRTGTNQPQHF

j_call: TRBJ2-2
v_call: TRBV4-2
cdr3_aa: CASSQDTGRNTGELFF

j_call: TRBJ1-2
v_call: TRBV9
cdr3_aa: CASSAEITHVGYTF

j_call: TRBJ2-7
v_call: TRBV7-2
cdr3_aa: CASSPRLASSYEQYF

j_call: TRBJ1-6
v_call: TRBV27
cdr3_aa: CASSLSLGALSSPLHF

j_call: TRBJ2-2
v_call: TRBV10-3
cdr3_aa: CAISGGGGELFF

j_call: TRBJ2-7
v_call: TRBV11-2
cdr3_aa: CASSLLLYPYEQYF

j_call: TRBJ1-1
v_call: TRBV5-1
cdr3_aa: CASSSRTENTEAFF

j_call: TRBJ2-7
v_call: TRBV6-2/TRBV6-3
cdr3_aa: CASSYDRGASYEQYF

j_call: TRBJ1-6
v_call: TRBV19
cdr3_aa: CASSTQQYNSPLHF

j_call: TRBJ1-6
v_call: TRBV19
cdr3_aa: CASSIEAGGGNSPLHF

j_call: TRBJ1-2
v_call: TRBV27
cdr3_aa: CASSSLGVREALYGYTF

j_call: TRBJ1-4
v_call: TRBV18
cdr3_aa: CASSVTATTNEKLFF

j_call: TRBJ1-4
v_call: TRBV5-1
cdr3_aa: CASSLGEATNEKLFF

j_call: TRBJ2-3
v_call: TRBV5-1
cdr3_aa: CASSLPTDRGQYF

j_call: TRBJ1-1
v_call: TRBV4-1
cdr3_aa: CASSQRDSLNTEAFF

j_call: TRBJ2-7
v_call: TRBV6-5
cdr3_aa: CASSQLAGAYEQYF

j_call: TRBJ2-1
v_call: TRBV28
cdr3_aa: CASSLSGQQFF

j_call: TRBJ2-5
v_call: TRBV7-9
cdr3_aa: CASSLAQGLAGGETQYF

j_call: TRBJ1-2
v_call: TRBV6-2/TRBV6-3
cdr3_aa: CASSVDTLYGYTF

j_call: TRBJ2-7
v_call: TRBV20-1
cdr3_aa: CSPSDSYEQYF

j_call: TRBJ2-7
v_call: TRBV21-1
cdr3_aa: CASTNSGRLSYEQYF

j_call: TRBJ2-5
v_call: TRBV5-1
cdr3_aa: CASSPAWGLKETQYF

j_call: TRBJ1-5
v_call: TRBV27
cdr3_aa: CASSFTGNQPQHF

j_call: TRBJ2-7
v_call: TRBV27
cdr3_aa: CASWGRDYEQYF

j_call: TRBJ1-5
v_call: TRBV15
cdr3_aa: CATSRALINQPQHF

j_call: TRBJ1-4
v_call: TRBV5-6
cdr3_aa: CASSLKAGRNEKLFF

j_call: TRBJ1-1
v_call: TRBV19
cdr3_aa: CASSRTGAQWGTEAFF

j_call: TRBJ2-1
v_call: TRBV5-1
cdr3_aa: CASSLAGQGVGVFNEQFF

j_call: TRBJ2-6
v_call: TRBV13
cdr3_aa: CASSPDWTGTLSGANVLTF